What follows are 20 T cell receptor beta chains derived from one specimen sequenced in a study of vaccination and CD4 T cells after COVID-19. The Oncomine TCR Beta short-read assay sequenced DNA from cultured CD4+ T cells. TCRdb reprocessed the PCR reads with MiXCR, giving one entry per CDR3 protein. The sample has approximately 19,000 distinct CDR3 sequences, 55% to 60% seen once; the top ten hold 9.7%. Treatment described: approximately 10-day PBMC culture with coronavirus spike peptide pools or control peptides (ViraFEST assay). Which antigens these TCRs recognize remains unknown. The sequenced sample was CD4+ T cells from blood, cultured in vitro, obtained after SARS-CoV-2 vaccination. The receptors originated from a human donor who had recovered from COVID-19.

This clonotype was seen a handful of times. The V and J genes are TRBV7-6 and TRBJ2-3; 10 bases agree with TRBD2. V lost 1 base and J lost 4; bases outside the gene matches: 8. The CDR3 consists of 17 residues. Germline-derived CDR1 and CDR2 are SGHVS and FNYEAQ. The DNA of the CDR3 is TGTGCCAGCAGCTTAGTTGGGACTAGCGCACGTCCAGATACGCAGTATTTT. Translation: CASSLVGTSARPDTQYF. The complete variable domain, with remaining parts taken from reference TRBV7-6 and TRBJ2-3, reads GAGVSQSPRYKVTKRGQDVALRCDPISGHVSLYWYRQALGQGPEFLTYFNYEAQQDKSGLPNDRFSAERPEGSISTLTIQRTEQRDSAMYRCASSLVGTSARPDTQYFGPGTRLTVL.

The chain joins TRBV20-1 to TRBJ1-4; the match to TRBD1 covers 7 bases. Germline loops: CDR1 DFQATT, CDR2 SNEGSKA (reference sequence). V was pared by 1 base and J by 7 bases, with 0 bases of the junction left unmatched. CDR3 length: 12 residues. This chain's CDR3 is CSARGDSEKLFF. The CDR3 nucleotides are TGCAGTGCTAGAGGGGACAGTGAAAAACTGTTTTTT.

The J gene is TRBJ2-1, the V gene TRBV24-1; 7 nucleotides line up with TRBD2. Trimming removed 7 bases from V and 5 bases from J; junction bases left unmatched: 7. The CDR3 consists of 14 residues. Looked up from germline, CDR1 is KGHDR and CDR2 is SFDVKD. Written as DNA, the CDR3 is TGTGCCACCAGGGTTAGCGGGCCCAACAATGAGCAGTTCTTC. As protein: CATRVSGPNNEQFF.

This clonotype was seen a few times. This chain joins TRBV19 and TRBJ1-1, with D possibly being TRBD1 (6 bases). V lost 4 bases and J 4 bases, leaving 16 bases between the germline ends. The CDR3 runs 15 residues. The germline CDR1 and CDR2 sequences are LNHDA and SQIVND (reference sequence). CDR3 amino acids: CASSTLGGGGTEAFF. In DNA, the CDR3 is TGTGCCAGTAGTACGTTAGGGGGTGGGGGCACTGAAGCTTTCTTT.

This chain uses TRBV6-2 or TRBV6-3 with TRBJ1-1, with D hard to call. This CDR3 comprises 15 residues. V dropped 4 bases and J dropped 3 bases, with 15 bases sitting between them. In germline, CDR1 is MNHEY, CDR2 SVGEGT. DNA of the CDR3: TGTGCCAGCAGTTCCCAGAGAACAGCCCACACTGAAGCTTTCTTT. Its protein product is CASSSQRTAHTEAFF.

This clonotype was seen a handful of times. The chain links TRBV7-9 to TRBJ1-6, with D unclear. There are 13 residues in the CDR3. CDR1 and CDR2 (germline): SEHNR, FQNEAQ (reference sequence). Trimming shortened V by 1 base and J by 7 bases, and 5 bases separated the two germline ends. CDR3 protein: CASSLEQNSPLHF. The CDR3 nucleotides are TGTGCCAGCAGCTTAGAGCAGAATTCACCCCTCCACTTT.

This clonotype was seen only once. CDR3 amino acids: CASSPRDTRSYNEQFF. The CDR3 DNA is TGCGCCAGCAGCCCACGGGACACCAGGTCCTACAATGAGCAGTTCTTC. V usage is TRBV4-3 and J usage is TRBJ2-1, with TRBD1 as a possible D gene (6 bases). The CDR3 covers 16 residues. The V gene's germline CDR1 is LGHNA and CDR2 YSLEER. Between the trimmed V and J ends, which lost 4 bases and 1 base, there was a span of 14 bases.

The chain employs TRBV7-3 and TRBJ1-2; 11 nucleotides line up with TRBD1. Germline trimming cut 5 bases from V and 1 base from J; bases unmatched to any gene: 3. Germline loops: CDR1 SGHTA, CDR2 FQGTGA. The length of the CDR3 is 15 residues. The DNA for the CDR3 is TGTGCCAGCAGCCCGGGGACAGGGGGTAACTATGGCTACACCTTC. Amino acid sequence: CASSPGTGGNYGYTF.

The chain joins TRBV6-2 or TRBV6-3 to TRBJ2-3; no reliable D call. Germline V gene lookup returns CDR1 MNHEY and CDR2 SVGEGT. Trimming removed 2 bases from V and 2 bases from J, with 8 bases in between. The CDR3 spans 14 residues. CDR3 sequence: CASSYRGYTDTQYF. Written as DNA, the CDR3 is TGTGCCAGCAGTTACCGCGGCTACACAGATACGCAGTATTTT.

The rearrangement links TRBV20-1 to TRBJ2-5; D is unresolved. The CDR3 has 14 amino acids. The V gene's germline CDR1 is DFQATT and CDR2 SNEGSKA (reference sequence). V was trimmed by 5 bases and J by 1 base, leaving 14 bases between them. The CDR3 sequence: CSAWGRVIQETQYF. CDR3 sequence (DNA): TGCAGTGCTTGGGGAAGGGTGATCCAAGAGACCCAGTACTTC.

V is TRBV7-9 and J is TRBJ2-3, with 7 bases lining up with TRBD2. V lost 5 bases to trimming and J lost 2 bases; unmatched junction nucleotides: 4. CDR3 length: 14 residues. Germline assignment: CDR1 SEHNR and CDR2 FQNEAQ (reference sequence). The CDR3: CASSTAGTTDTQYF. The CDR3 region has the DNA TGTGCCAGCAGCACAGCGGGGACCACAGATACGCAGTATTTT.

This clonotype appeared a single time. This chain connects TRBV7-6 to TRBJ2-3; D call uncertain. The CDR3 spans 15 residues. The V gene lost 1 base and the J gene lost 0 bases, with 8 bases spanning the gap. The germline V gene has CDR1 SGHVS and CDR2 FNYEAQ. The CDR3 DNA is TGTGCCAGCAGCTTAGGCCGGTTGAGCACAGATACGCAGTATTTT. Its translation is CASSLGRLSTDTQYF.

This clonotype was seen more than once but under ten times. The rearrangement links TRBV7-3 to TRBJ1-1; the match to TRBD1 covers 8 bases. CDR3 size: 14 residues. Trimming cost V 5 bases and J 4 bases; bases outside gene matches: 6. In germline, CDR1 is SGHTA, CDR2 FQGTGA. CDR3 in DNA: TGTGCCAGCAGCGGACAGGGTCCGGGCACTGAAGCTTTCTTT. This translates into CASSGQGPGTEAFF.

The chain employs TRBV5-1 and TRBJ1-1; D gene ambiguous. Looked up from germline, CDR1 is SGHRS and CDR2 is YFSETQ. V lost 4 bases to trimming and J lost 0 bases, with 10 bases between them. This CDR3 region has 14 residues. Written as DNA, the CDR3 is TGCGCCAGCAGCCTCAGGACGATGAACACTGAAGCTTTCTTT. Residues: CASSLRTMNTEAFF.

The chain carries TRBV28 and TRBJ2-3; TRBD2 matches at 8 bases. V lost 8 bases and J lost 6; bases outside the gene matches: 13. This CDR3 is built from 15 residues. Germline CDR1 MDHEN, CDR2 SYDVKM. CDR3 amino acids: CASGVPGGLRDTQYF. The CDR3 DNA reads TGTGCCAGCGGTGTGCCGGGAGGGCTTCGTGATACGCAGTATTTT.

The V and J genes are TRBV30 and TRBJ1-6; the D gene is possibly TRBD1 (5 bases). The CDR3 totals 13 residues. V lost 1 base and J lost 7, with 8 bases in between. Looked up from germline, CDR1 is GTSNPN and CDR2 is SVGIG (reference sequence). CDR3 sequence reads: CAWSGQGNSPLHF. CDR3 bases: TGTGCCTGGAGTGGGCAGGGAAATTCACCCCTCCACTTT. Looking up the rest from reference TRBV30 and TRBJ1-6 gives the full variable domain: SQTIHQWPATLVQPVGSPLSLECTVEGTSNPNLYWYRQAAGRGLQLLFYSVGIGQISSEVPQNLSASRPQDRQFILSSKKLLLSDSGFYLCAWSGQGNSPLHFGNGTRLTVT.

The rearrangement joins TRBV20-1 to TRBJ2-5; D is possibly TRBD2 (6 bases). Looked up from germline, CDR1 is DFQATT and CDR2 is SNEGSKA (reference sequence). The CDR3 totals 14 residues. Trimming took off 0 bases at V and 3 bases at J, with 11 bases between the two ends. The CDR3 spells CSARDYGGKETQYF. CDR3 in DNA: TGCAGTGCTAGAGATTATGGCGGGAAAGAGACCCAGTACTTC.

This CDR3 is CASTRQTYNSPLHF. The CDR3 DNA follows: TGTGCCAGCACACGACAGACCTATAATTCACCCCTCCACTTT. The chain employs TRBV12-3 or TRBV12-4 and TRBJ1-6; tentatively, D is TRBD1 (5 bases). Trimming removed 7 bases at V and 2 bases at J, with 9 bases between. There are 14 residues in the CDR3.

This chain connects TRBV28 to TRBJ1-2; D not resolved. Per the germline V gene, CDR1 is MDHEN and CDR2 is SYDVKM. CDR3 length: 13 residues. V dropped 2 bases and J dropped 2 bases, with 6 bases sitting between them. This CDR3 is CASSLTANYGYTF. The DNA for the CDR3 is TGTGCCAGCAGTTTAACGGCAAACTATGGCTACACCTTC.

In its sample, this clonotype was seen a few times. This rearrangement joins TRBV2 to TRBJ2-3; no definite D call. Germline V gene sequence: CDR1 SNHLY, CDR2 FYNNEI. Trimming shortened V by 0 bases and J by 0 bases, and 13 bases separated the two germline ends. The CDR3 is 17 amino acids. The CDR3 nucleotides read TGTGCCAGCAGTGAAGCTACTACGGGTGTCAGCACAGATACGCAGTATTTT. Its protein is CASSEATTGVSTDTQYF.